One and the same sample provided the 26 T cell receptor beta chains below, sequenced in a study of beta chain features in type 1 diabetes. TCRB transcripts that were expressed got sequenced, as all of the isolated RNA had been reverse transcribed. This table comes from immunoSEQ multiplex PCR, and its TCRdb copy is limited to in-frame clones, with some not included. The sample includes roughly 380,000 clones, 15% to 20% of them seen just once. What was sequenced was naive CD4+ T cells from blood. These receptors came from a woman aged 18 to 35 in good health.

The rearrangement links TRBV7-9 to TRBJ2-5; D not resolved. The CDR3 extends over 12 amino acids. V lost 3 bases and J lost 1, with 3 bases in between. CDR1 is SEHNR, CDR2 FQNEAQ, per germline (reference sequence). The CDR3 loop reads CASSFSQETQYF. CDR3 nucleotide sequence: TGTGCCAGCAGCTTTAGCCAAGAGACCCAGTACTTC.

V and J are TRBV2 and TRBJ2-2, with D perhaps TRBD1 (5 bases). This CDR3 contains 13 residues. V was clipped by 6 bases and J by 1 base, with 6 bases between them. Germline CDR1 is SNHLY and CDR2 is FYNNEI. CDR3 DNA: TGTGCCAGCAGGCAGGGGAACACCGGGGAGCTGTTTTTT. Its translation is CASRQGNTGELFF.

This chain links TRBV28 with TRBJ1-1, with 10 bases fitting TRBD1. The CDR3 runs 15 residues. From germline, CDR1 is MDHEN and CDR2 SYDVKM. J gave up 1 base and V 7 bases, and 6 bases lay outside the gene matches. The CDR3 loop is CASNPGQGRNTEAFF. CDR3 sequence (DNA): TGTGCCAGCAATCCGGGACAGGGGAGGAACACTGAAGCTTTCTTT. Using reference TRBV28 and TRBJ1-1 for the parts outside the CDR3, the full variable domain is DVKVTQSSRYLVKRTGEKVFLECVQDMDHENMFWYRQDPGLGLRLIYFSYDVKMKEKGDIPEGYSVSREKKERFSLILESASTNQTSMYLCASNPGQGRNTEAFFGQGTRLTVV.

This clone has only a few counts. The gene calls are TRBV19 and TRBJ1-2; D may be TRBD1 (5 bases). The germline V and J ends were trimmed by 7 bases and 2 bases, with 17 bases remaining between them. The CDR3 consists of 15 residues. Germline V gives CDR1 LNHDA, CDR2 SQIVND (reference sequence). CDR3 region: CASTLSSTVNYGYTF. The CDR3 bases are TGTGCCAGTACCCTCTCCTCGACAGTGAACTATGGCTACACCTTC.

The table lists this clone with a few counts. The chain uses TRBV4-1 and TRBJ1-1, with 7 bases identical to TRBD1. The CDR3 is 13 amino acids. Germline V gene lookup returns CDR1 MGHRA and CDR2 YSYEKL. J was trimmed by 7 bases and V by 3 bases; bases with no gene match: 5. CDR3 nucleotide sequence: TGCGCCAGCAGCCAGACCCAGGGGGGTGAAGCTTTCTTT. It translates to CASSQTQGGEAFF.

This clone was seen a handful of times. This rearrangement joins TRBV30 to TRBJ1-2; TRBD1 agrees at 7 bases. V trimming: 4 bases; J trimming: 7 bases; junction bases outside the gene matches: 9. The CDR3 length is 13 residues. Germline CDR1 is GTSNPN and CDR2 is SVGIG (reference sequence). CDR3 loop: CAWTKTGTGGYTF. The CDR3 DNA follows: TGTGCCTGGACCAAGACAGGGACGGGTGGCTACACCTTC.

This clone was seen only a few times. This sequence joins TRBV28 and TRBJ2-1; possibly TRBD1 for D (6 bases). This CDR3 comprises 15 residues. CDR1 is MDHEN and CDR2 is SYDVKM in the germline V gene. The V end lost 8 bases, the J end lost 6 bases, and 20 bases lay between the germline ends. The CDR3 DNA sequence: TGTGCCAGCCGGCCTTCGACACAGGGTGCCAATGAGCAGTTCTTC. It codes for CASRPSTQGANEQFF.

V is TRBV15 and J is TRBJ2-7; 10 bases are shared with TRBD1. The V segment lost 1 base and the J segment 5 bases; nucleotides outside the gene matches: 14. The germline CDR1 and CDR2 sequences are LNHNV and YYDKDF (reference sequence). The CDR3 runs 18 residues. CDR3 sequence: CATSRVPTLRDRGDEQYF. The CDR3 DNA reads as TGTGCCACCAGCAGAGTCCCGACTCTCCGGGACAGGGGAGACGAGCAGTACTTC.

The chain is built from TRBV6-1 and TRBJ2-1; TRBD2 aligns across 7 bases. CDR3 length equals 13 residues. Germline V lookup: CDR1 MNHNS, CDR2 SASEGT. Trimming took 6 bases from V and 4 from J; bases not matched to a gene: 3. The DNA of the CDR3 is TGTGCCAGCAGGGCTAGCGGTTACAATGAGCAGTTCTTC. Its translation: CASRASGYNEQFF.

The genes are TRBV5-5 and TRBJ2-7; 9 nucleotides agree with TRBD1. The germline V gene has CDR1 SGHKS and CDR2 YYEKEE (reference sequence). The CDR3 spans 16 residues. V was clipped by 4 bases and J by 1 base; unmatched bases: 9. Written as DNA, the CDR3 is TGTGCCAGCAGCACAGTCCCGGGACAGGGTTCCTACGAGCAGTACTTC. As protein: CASSTVPGQGSYEQYF. The full variable domain, completed using reference TRBV5-5 and TRBJ2-7, is DAGVTQSPTHLIKTRGQQVTLRCSPISGHKSVSWYQQVLGQGPQFIFQYYEKEERGRGNFPDRFSARQFPNYSSELNVNALLLGDSALYLCASSTVPGQGSYEQYFGPGTRLTVT.

This clone was seen a handful of times. The chain is built from TRBV2 and TRBJ1-4, with unresolved D. CDR1 and CDR2 from the germline V gene are SNHLY and FYNNEI. The CDR3 totals 13 residues. V was shortened by 10 bases and J by 5 bases, with 14 bases between the two germline ends. The CDR3 reads CATTREVNEKLFF. The DNA of the CDR3 is TGTGCCACAACGCGGGAGGTCAATGAAAAACTGTTTTTT.

This clone was observed a handful of times. The genes are TRBV30 and TRBJ2-4; D uncertain. The CDR3 is made up of 13 amino acids. Trimming stripped 3 bases from V and 6 bases from J, with 12 bases between. From germline, CDR1 is GTSNPN and CDR2 SVGIG (reference sequence). Here the CDR3 reads CAWRTTPVNIQYF. CDR3 nucleotides: TGTGCCTGGAGAACTACCCCAGTAAACATTCAGTACTTC.

The chain links TRBV7-9 to TRBJ1-4; 8 bases are shared with TRBD1. In germline, CDR1 is SEHNR, CDR2 FQNEAQ (reference sequence). The junction had 6 bases not matched to a gene; V was cut back by 4 bases and J by 5 bases. The CDR3 spans 15 residues. Written as DNA, the CDR3 is TGTGCCAGCAGCTCCTCCCGGACAGGGAATGAAAAACTGTTTTTT. Its translation: CASSSSRTGNEKLFF.

The rearrangement links TRBV7-2 to TRBJ2-3, with 8 bases lining up with TRBD2. Germline-derived CDR1 and CDR2 are SGHTA and FQGNSA. Trimming at V came to 6 bases and at J to 4 bases, leaving 6 bases not matched to a gene. The CDR3 is 14 residues long. For the CDR3, the DNA is TGTGCCAGCAGTCCGGACGGGGGGGCAGATACGCAGTATTTT. Encoded protein: CASSPDGGADTQYF.

This clone was counted between two and nine times. The chain couples TRBV7-9 to TRBJ2-6; D remains ambiguous. Per the germline V gene, CDR1 is SEHNR and CDR2 is FQNEAQ (reference sequence). V was shortened by 6 bases and J by 1 base, with 10 bases between the two germline ends. The CDR3 covers 15 residues. The chain's CDR3 is CASSLSLSGANVLTF. CDR3 coding DNA: TGTGCCAGCAGTTTGTCACTTTCTGGGGCCAACGTCCTGACTTTC.

This clone was observed a handful of times. This chain connects TRBV10-3 to TRBJ2-3; 9 positions agree with TRBD1. Germline CDR1 reads ENHRY; CDR2 reads SYGVKD. The CDR3 has 14 residues. Germline trimming cut 10 bases from V and 6 bases from J; bases unmatched to any gene: 11. CDR3 nucleotide sequence: TGTGCCACACAAGGGACAGGGCGATCGGATACGCAGTATTTT. This translates into CATQGTGRSDTQYF.

This chain links TRBV4-3 with TRBJ2-5, with D tentatively TRBD2 (6 bases). This CDR3 comprises 14 residues. Trimming removed 1 base at V and 2 bases at J, with 8 bases between. Per germline, CDR1 LGHNA and CDR2 YSLEER. CDR3 region: CASSQGGGQETQYF. As DNA, the CDR3 is TGCGCCAGCAGCCAAGGGGGAGGTCAAGAGACCCAGTACTTC.

The CDR3 DNA reads TGTGCCAGCAGTTACTATCAGCGGACAGATACGCAGTATTTT. This translates into CASSYYQRTDTQYF. The V gene is TRBV6-5, the J gene TRBJ2-3, with D maybe TRBD2 (5 bases). CDR1 and CDR2 from the germline V gene are MNHEY and SVGAGI. The CDR3 loop spans 14 amino acids. V dropped 1 base and J dropped 3 bases, with 8 bases sitting between them.

The chain is built from TRBV19 and TRBJ2-3; 8 positions match TRBD2. Germline CDR1 reads LNHDA; CDR2 reads SQIVND (reference sequence). The CDR3 consists of 14 residues. The J segment lost 1 base and the V segment lost 6 bases, leaving 3 bases of the junction unmatched. The CDR3 protein is CASSSAGGTDTQYF. CDR3 coding DNA: TGTGCCAGTAGCTCAGCGGGGGGCACAGATACGCAGTATTTT.

The rearrangement links TRBV5-1 to TRBJ1-2; D remains ambiguous. Trimming took off 0 bases at V and 8 bases at J, with 8 bases between the two ends. This CDR3 comprises 12 residues. Per germline, CDR1 SGHRS and CDR2 YFSETQ. In DNA form, the CDR3 reads TGCGCCAGCAGCTTGGACATCGGGGGCTACACCTTC. This gives the protein CASSLDIGGYTF.

This clone was seen more than once but under ten times. The V gene is TRBV9, the J gene TRBJ2-1; unclear D gene. Germline V gene lookup returns CDR1 SGDLS and CDR2 YYNGEE. Between the trimmed V and J ends, which lost 0 bases and 6 bases, there was a span of 10 bases. The CDR3 is made up of 14 amino acids. Here the CDR3 reads CASSVALAFNEQFF. CDR3 DNA sequence: TGTGCCAGCAGCGTAGCTCTGGCCTTCAATGAGCAGTTCTTC.

This chain links TRBV20-1 with TRBJ1-2; D is undetermined. Deletions cut 3 bases from V and 6 bases from J, with 8 bases between. Germline CDR1 is DFQATT and CDR2 is SNEGSKA (reference sequence). CDR3 length: 11 residues. The CDR3 spells CSASKQDGYTF. In nucleotides, the CDR3 is TGCAGTGCTAGCAAGCAAGATGGCTACACCTTC.

Only a few counts were recorded for this clone. The rearrangement uses TRBV19 and TRBJ2-1; D is possibly TRBD1 (6 bases). With 6 bases removed from V and 4 bases from J, the gap between germline ends came to 10 bases. The CDR3 contains 13 residues. Germline V gene sequence: CDR1 LNHDA, CDR2 SQIVND (reference sequence). The chain's CDR3 is CASSNDRYNEQFF. DNA for the CDR3: TGTGCCAGTAGCAACGACAGGTACAATGAGCAGTTCTTC.

This chain joins TRBV9 and TRBJ1-1; D is undetermined. Trimming cost V 3 bases and J 3 bases, with 9 bases left between them. The CDR3 is 13 residues long. The V gene's germline CDR1 is SGDLS and CDR2 YYNGEE. CDR3 loop: CASSASPDTEAFF. The CDR3 DNA sequence: TGTGCCAGCAGCGCCTCCCCGGACACTGAAGCTTTCTTT.

This clone has a handful of counts. CDR3 amino acids: CSVEDGRTGTQRNIQYF. The CDR3, as DNA: TGCAGCGTTGAAGATGGTCGGACAGGTACCCAGAGAAACATTCAGTACTTC. The chain combines TRBV29-1 with TRBJ2-4; 7 nucleotides match TRBD1. CDR1 is SQVTM, CDR2 ANQGSEA, per germline. The CDR3 is 17 amino acids. The junction had 14 bases not matched to a gene; V was cut back by 0 bases and J by 6 bases.

The table lists this clone with a few counts. The chain couples TRBV15 to TRBJ2-1, with 8 bases fitting TRBD2. Trimming took 0 bases from V and 4 from J; bases not matched to a gene: 5. The V gene's germline CDR1 is LNHNV and CDR2 YYDKDF (reference sequence). The CDR3 length is 16 residues. This CDR3 reads CATSRDRAGEYNEQFF. The CDR3 DNA reads as TGTGCCACCAGCAGAGATAGAGCGGGGGAGTACAATGAGCAGTTCTTC.